The 3 T cell receptor beta chains in this list originate from one sample, sequenced in a study of blood T cell repertoires in COVID-19. TCRdb keeps only in-frame clones here, not all; method: immunoSEQ multiplex PCR. The table includes 150,000 to 200,000 clones, approximately 84% detected once. The specimen sequenced was peripheral blood. These receptors were collected from a woman of 80 years or more with acute or convalescent COVID-19.

This clone showed up just a few times. The gene calls are TRBV5-6 and TRBJ2-7; D is perhaps TRBD2 (6 bases). Trimming shortened V by 4 bases and J by 5 bases, and 16 bases separated the two germline ends. The CDR3 loop spans 14 amino acids. Germline V gives CDR1 SGHDT, CDR2 YYEEEE. Written as DNA, the CDR3 is TGTGCCAGCAGCCTCCGGGGACTTTACGACGAGCAGTACTTC. This codes for CASSLRGLYDEQYF.

J is TRBJ2-1 and V is TRBV7-9, with D tentatively TRBD2 (6 bases). The CDR3 loop spans 15 amino acids. Per the germline V gene, CDR1 is SEHNR and CDR2 is FQNEAQ (reference sequence). The V end was cut by 4 bases, the J end by 7 bases, with 17 bases between. The chain's CDR3 is CASSSPGGLRNEQFF. The CDR3, as DNA: TGTGCCAGCAGCTCTCCCGGGGGACTGCGGAATGAGCAGTTCTTC.

The chain carries TRBV5-6 and TRBJ2-7; 8 bases line up with TRBD1. The CDR3 has 15 amino acids. CDR1 and CDR2 (germline): SGHDT, YYEEEE. The V segment lost 4 bases and the J segment 5 bases; nucleotides outside the gene matches: 11. The CDR3 loop is CASSPSEQGDHEQYF. DNA of the CDR3: TGTGCCAGCAGCCCATCTGAACAGGGGGACCACGAGCAGTACTTC.